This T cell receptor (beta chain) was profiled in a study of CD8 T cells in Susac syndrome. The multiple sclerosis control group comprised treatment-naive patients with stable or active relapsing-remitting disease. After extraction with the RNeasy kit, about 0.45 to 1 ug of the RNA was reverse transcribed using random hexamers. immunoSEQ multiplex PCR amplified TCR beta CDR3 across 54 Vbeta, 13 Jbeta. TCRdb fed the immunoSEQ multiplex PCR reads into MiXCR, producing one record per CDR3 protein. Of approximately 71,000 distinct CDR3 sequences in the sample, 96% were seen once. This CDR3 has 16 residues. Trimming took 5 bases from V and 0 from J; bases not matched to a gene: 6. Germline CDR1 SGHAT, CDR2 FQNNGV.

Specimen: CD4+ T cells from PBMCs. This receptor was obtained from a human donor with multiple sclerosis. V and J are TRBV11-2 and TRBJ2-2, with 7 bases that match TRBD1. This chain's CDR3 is CASSPPGQANTGELFF. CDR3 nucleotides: TGTGCCAGCAGCCCACCTGGACAGGCGAACACCGGGGAGCTGTTTTTT.